This T cell receptor (beta chain) emerged from a study of T-cell memory formation after mild COVID-19. Background on the study: Largely, TCR clusters stayed within a single donor. Findings of the study overall: Pre-infection memory carried some responding clones, suggesting that cross-reactive memory joined. Researchers report contracting CD4+ clones mostly in CM and EM, with CD8+ clones in EMRA.

A 5'RACE reaction primed in the constant segment made cDNA libraries of TCR alpha and TCR beta, and these carried sample barcodes and UMIs. MiXCR, applied by TCRdb to the 5' RACE reads, yields one record per CDR3 protein. The profile shows 250,000 to 300,000 distinct CDR3 sequences, roughly 8.2% of them singletons. Details on this clonotype: The antigen remains undetermined.

The source material was PBMCs or a T cell subset sorted from them (not recorded which). The receptor was derived from a man between 18 and 35 years old who had mild COVID-19 (a few samples of this study predate the infection). Cell type and time point are not known.

The CDR3 loop reads CASSQEGGLAWGWETQYF. CDR3 bases: TGCGCCAGCAGCCAAGAGGGAGGACTAGCGTGGGGTTGGGAGACCCAGTACTTC. J is TRBJ2-5 and V is TRBV4-3; 9 positions match TRBD2. Per germline, CDR1 LGHNA and CDR2 YSLEER. The CDR3 runs to 18 residues. With 0 bases clipped from V and 5 bases from J, the junction kept 13 bases outside the gene matches.